This paragraph reports one T cell receptor (beta chain). The target antigen is unknown. Alongside a J-beta primer mix, a sample-barcoded 5' primer served in a second PCR lasting roughly 6 to 11 cycles. TCRdb used MiXCR to reprocess the 5' RACE reads, holding one entry per CDR3 protein. The sample yields 1.4 million or so distinct CDR3 sequences, about 45% seen once. These data are taken from a study of blood T cells in healthy people across ages. The study, taken as a whole, reports: Unknown CMV status may confound age-related changes in expanded clones.

V was trimmed by 3 bases and J by 10 bases, leaving 19 bases between them. CDR1 LNHNV and CDR2 YYDKDF come from the germline V gene (reference sequence). CDR3 length equals 15 residues. The sample consisted of blood. This TCR came from a woman between 18 and 29 years old in good health. The rearrangement joins TRBV15 to TRBJ2-1, with D possibly TRBD2 on 6 matching bases. The CDR3 loop reads CATSRVTGPREEQFF. For the CDR3, the DNA is TGTGCCACCAGCAGGGTTACTGGTCCCCGGGAGGAGCAGTTCTTC. The full variable domain, completed using reference TRBV15 and TRBJ2-1, is DAMVIQNPRYQVTQFGKPVTLSCSQTLNHNVMYWYQQKSSQAPKLLFHYYDKDFNNEADTPDNFQSRRPNTSFCFLDIRSPGLGDTAMYLCATSRVTGPREEQFFGPGTRLTVL.